This T cell receptor (beta chain) was retrieved from a study of cytomegalovirus exposure and HLA in healthy donors. Across the whole study: When 350 to 500 donors were genotyped, 80% to 90% of them were found to fall in the Caucasian-associated ancestry cluster. Overall study results and limits: Sequencing likely caused a cluster of highly shared sequence variants. The authors enumerated 150 to 200 TCR beta chains as linked to cytomegalovirus. By HLA locus, TCR association rates varied in a later analysis, with DRB1 showing the most and HLA-C the fewest.

Both 60 Vbeta primers and 13 Jbeta primers went into the PCR. Produced via immunoSEQ multiplex PCR; TCRdb's table is partial and in-frame only. The data contain about 190,000 clones, roughly 80% of them singletons. A note on this clone: The antigen remains unidentified.

There are 19 residues in the CDR3. Germline V lookup: CDR1 MDHEN, CDR2 SYDVKM. V shed 5 bases, J shed 2 bases, and the junction held 12 bases outside the gene matches. This clonotype was obtained from a woman aged 18-30 years in good health and CMV-seronegative. Material: PBMCs. The rearrangement uses TRBV28 and TRBJ2-1; 13 positions match TRBD2. In nucleotides, the CDR3 is TGTGCCAGCAGTCAACTCCAAGGACTAGCGGGAGATCCCTACAATGAGCAGTTCTTC. It yields the protein CASSQLQGLAGDPYNEQFF.